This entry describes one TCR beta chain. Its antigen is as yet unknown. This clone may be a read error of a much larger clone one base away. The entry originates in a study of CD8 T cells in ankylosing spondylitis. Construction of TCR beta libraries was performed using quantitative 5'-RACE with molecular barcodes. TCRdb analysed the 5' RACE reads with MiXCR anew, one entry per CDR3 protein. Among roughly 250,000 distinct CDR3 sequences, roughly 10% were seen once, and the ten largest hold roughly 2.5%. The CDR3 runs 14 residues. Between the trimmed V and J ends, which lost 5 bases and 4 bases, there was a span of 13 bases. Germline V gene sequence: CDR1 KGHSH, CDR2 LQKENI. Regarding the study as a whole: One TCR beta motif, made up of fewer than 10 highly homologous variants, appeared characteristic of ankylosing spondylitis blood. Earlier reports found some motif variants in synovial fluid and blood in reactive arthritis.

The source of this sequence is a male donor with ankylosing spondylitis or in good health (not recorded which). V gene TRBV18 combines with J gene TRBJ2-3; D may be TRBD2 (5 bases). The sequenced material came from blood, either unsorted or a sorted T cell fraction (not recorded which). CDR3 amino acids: CASSTFGEADTQYF. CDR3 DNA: TGTGCCAGCTCAACCTTCGGGGAAGCAGATACGCAGTATTTT. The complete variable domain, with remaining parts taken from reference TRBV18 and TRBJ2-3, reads NAGVMQNPRHLVRRRGQEARLRCSPMKGHSHVYWYRQLPEEGLKFMVYLQKENIIDESGMPKERFSAEFPKEGPSILRIQQVVRGDSAAYFCASSTFGEADTQYFGPGTRLTVL.